This T cell receptor beta chain was identified in a study of cytomegalovirus exposure and HLA in healthy donors (dated by TCRdb to about 2017). About the study as a whole: An earlier analysis of about 560 of the donors reported over 250 Gb of sequence data and around 120 million unique TCR beta sequences obtained from about 179 million T cells. Alongside the repertoire data, information on donor age, sex, ethnicity and CMV serostatus was compiled. To predict cytomegalovirus infection status, the study combined high-throughput TCR immunosequencing, statistical association of individual TCRs with disease status, and machine learning. Class I and class II HLA loci were covered by the typing at four-digit resolution. Among some 400 genotyped donors of the cohort, an average of around 250,000 unique TCR beta nucleotide sequences was sequenced per donor, of which approximately 19% were non-productive. In an earlier analysis of roughly 580 of the donors, high-throughput TCR beta sequencing was used to judge whether each TCR beta V gene segment behaved as functional or pseudogenic. In a later analysis, previously published TCR beta repertoires from several hundred donors were re-analyzed and high-resolution HLA genotyping was added so that TCR occurrence patterns could be studied. Rather than drawing on any new phenotypic data, the later analysis identified candidate immune exposures from TCR beta sequences and the way those sequences occurred across donors. Roughly five DR-DQ haplotypes were treated as single units for association and clustering because of strong linkage in the cohort. The study profiled the T cell repertoires of approximately 700 subjects by immunosequencing and related them to cytomegalovirus serostatus. Typing coverage varied by locus: about 620-640 donors for A, B, C, DRB1 and DQB1; roughly 560 for DQA1; over 600 for DPA1; 450 to 480 for DPB1. Along with the approximately 650-subject first cohort, a separate validation cohort of over 90 different subjects was used. Of the roughly 400 genotyped donors, 81% fell in the genetic ancestry cluster associated with self-reported Caucasian donors. In a later genetic analysis, genome-wide SNP genotypes for about three fifths of the 666 donors were used, and that subset was treated as a discovery cohort. Around 320 gigabases of sequencing data and 78 million or so unique TCR sequences were included in an early release covering about 620 HLA-typed donors. Every repertoire in the discovery cohort had been generated on one and the same sequencing platform. The study was designed to test whether signatures of past pathogen exposure could be identified by cataloging public T cell receptors.

Study-wide findings and limitations: The study listed approximately 150 TCR beta chains as associated with cytomegalovirus. Compared with the approximately 600-donor mean, donors in an Asian-associated ancestry cluster had fewer N-insertions in productive TCRs, according to a later genetic analysis. When HLA alleles, especially DR and DQ, strongly co-occurred, attributing TCR associations to individual alleles was difficult. The only immune exposure information available for the cohort was CMV serostatus. A cluster of highly shared sequence variants was judged likely to be a technical artifact of the sequencing pipeline. The 87-base-pair reads could not distinguish some IMGT-functional V segments, including TRBV6-2 and TRBV6-3, so those segments were excluded. Linkage disequilibrium might explain the correlated functional status among segregating V segments, but an unknown experimental factor could not be ruled out. A later analysis found that HLA-associated TCR beta chains were more clonally expanded and had lower generation probabilities than equally common non-associated chains. Across donors, most TCR sequences were observed very rarely, whereas some public TCRs were present in many individuals. Sequencing depth was assumed to be roughly uniform across donors in the presence/absence analyses, though that assumption may not hold. In a later genetic analysis, a missense DCLRE1C variant was associated with V-gene and J-gene trimming of TCR beta chains, and the association was replicated in an independent cohort. According to a later analysis, TCR association rates differed among HLA loci, with DRB1 alleles showing the most associated TCRs and HLA-C alleles showing the fewest. A later analysis reported that several top co-occurrence clusters appeared linked to parvovirus B19, influenza, CMV and Epstein-Barr virus. A further reported finding was that TCR beta sequences accurately predicted the HLA-A and HLA-B alleles for most subjects in the first cohort. The authors suggested that the approach could potentially be generalized to other disease states and immunological phenotypes. Over 15 rarely observed V segments, including chromosome 9 orphons, were excluded from the earlier analysis of several hundred of the donors because counts were too low. In an earlier analysis of some 550 of the donors, most TCR beta V segments were observed in productive rearrangements about 90% or about 30% of the time, broadly matching IMGT annotations. Cytomegalovirus status was reported to be diagnosed by the classifier with high specificity and sensitivity in both the original and validation cohorts. A later analysis associated 15,000 to 20,000 TCR beta sequences with specific HLA alleles at a false discovery rate of 0.05. In this cohort, only TCR beta chains were sequenced, and detectable features were limited by the absence of alpha or paired-chain data. In vitro tests confirmed that a few of the cytomegalovirus-associated TCR beta chains recognize cytomegalovirus antigens. In a later analysis, most CMV-associated TCR beta chains were found to appear HLA-restricted, with HLA associations seemingly driven largely by CMV exposure. HLA typing was unavailable for some donors at each locus, so association tests used only the typed subset.

The library relied on the immunoSEQ multiplex PCR assay. For the multiplex PCR, a mixture combining 60 forward primers for TCR Vbeta segments and 13 reverse primers for TCR Jbeta segments was used. Amplification of the CDR3 region of rearranged TCR beta genes was performed with a multiplex PCR assay on genomic DNA. The Illumina HiSeq System was used to sequence the amplified TCR beta libraries as 87-base-pair reads. The study's processing was this. Across the 700 or so repertoires, a later analysis counted roughly 77 million unique TCR beta chains, 8.5 million to 12 million of which were shared by at least two donors. Raw reads were error-corrected and collapsed into unique sequences by a nearest-neighbor algorithm in which closely related sequences were merged to remove PCR and sequencing errors. Alignment of CDR3 sequences to IMGT reference sequences was used to assign V, D and J gene segments. Each retained sequence needed at least a six-nucleotide match to both a V gene segment and a J gene segment. Rearrangements were called productive when the CDR3 lacked stop codons and stayed in frame with V and J; all others were non-productive. CDR3 was defined according to IMGT convention as the region running from the second conserved V-encoded cysteine to the conserved J-encoded phenylalanine. Sequences without an unambiguous match to a single V gene segment were excluded from the earlier analysis of about 600 of the donors. In an earlier analysis of a few hundred of the donors, V segments were called functional above 56.7% productive rearrangements and were called segregating when the between-donor standard deviation exceeded 5%. To diagnose cytomegalovirus status from the catalog of TCR beta chain sequences, a statistical classification framework was built. A later analysis assigned V and J genes by comparing TCR nucleotide sequences with IMGT/GENE-DB human TR gene sequences. Using the TCRdist pipeline, a later analysis assigned CDR3 sequences along with most-parsimonious VDJ recombination scenarios. A later analysis defined each TCR beta chain by its CDR3 amino acid sequence plus V-gene family, and excluded reads lacking a unique V-gene family. A later analysis removed 500 to 600 highly shared, low-generation-probability nucleotide sequences to deal with suspected cross-contamination and a sequencing artifact. For each public chain, a later analysis derived a clonal expansion index from normalized ranks of inferred template counts within each repertoire. In a later analysis, generation probabilities were computed with a VDJ recombination model fitted to out-of-frame rearrangements, and the resulting probabilities were checked against IGoR. A later analysis scored TCR-TCR, TCR-HLA and TCR-CMV co-occurrence with hypergeometric tests, applying a repertoire-size bias correction to TCR pairs. To estimate false discovery rates, a later analysis permuted the HLA or CMV assignments 20 times. In a later analysis, co-occurring TCRs were grouped using DBSCAN, with TCRdist sequence similarity added in when clustering inside HLA-allele-positive subsets. Repertoires with fewer than 30,000 or more than 120,000 public chains were left out of co-occurrence clustering, as were several repertoires with anomalous nucleotide sharing. TCRdb limited this immuneACCESS table to in-frame rearrangements with V and J called. A share of clones is missing; checked studies link under half to unresolved V genes, and the rest is unexplained. The DNA was the basis for D and trimming; V, J and clone size are from that table. For this sample the table gives 150,000 to 180,000 clones, of which 82% were detected only once. The ten largest clones add up to around 6.6% of the sample.

The cohort comprised approximately 700 healthy bone marrow donors. At the time of sampling, every cohort member was nominally healthy, though immune exposures that went unrecorded were likely present. The donor tested CMV seropositive and was one of the 289 seropositive cohort members. A peripheral blood sample was provided by each donor, and peripheral blood mononuclear cells were used for TCR beta sequencing. The Qiagen DNeasy Blood Extraction Kit was used to extract genomic DNA from the blood cell samples. As to this clone: No cognate antigen has been identified for it. Base quality data are lacking; no much larger clone is found one base away.

The V end gives up 0 bases and the J end 4 bases, leaving 3 bases in the junction not matched to a gene. CDR3 length: 15 amino acids, cysteine to phenylalanine. Only the CDR3 portion is preserved as DNA: 45 bases, with reading frame beginning at the first base. CDR1 and CDR2 are read off the germline V gene (reference sequence) as PRHDT and FYEKMQ. The sequence is built from TRBV13 and TRBJ1-1, with 9 junctional bases fitting TRBD1. This receptor was identified in a woman in her forties or fifties in good health and CMV-seropositive. The sample was PBMCs. In nucleotides, the sequence is TGTGCCAGCAGCTTAGGACAGGGGGCTGGCACTGAAGCTTTCTTT. It codes for CASSLGQGAGTEAFF. With all but the CDR3 taken from the reference TRBV13 and TRBJ1-1 genes, the full variable domain is: AAGVIQSPRHLIKEKRETATLKCYPIPRHDTVYWYQQGPGQDPQFLISFYEKMQSDKGSIPDRFSAQQFSDYHSELNMSSLELGDSALYFCASSLGQGAGTEAFFGQGTRLTVV.